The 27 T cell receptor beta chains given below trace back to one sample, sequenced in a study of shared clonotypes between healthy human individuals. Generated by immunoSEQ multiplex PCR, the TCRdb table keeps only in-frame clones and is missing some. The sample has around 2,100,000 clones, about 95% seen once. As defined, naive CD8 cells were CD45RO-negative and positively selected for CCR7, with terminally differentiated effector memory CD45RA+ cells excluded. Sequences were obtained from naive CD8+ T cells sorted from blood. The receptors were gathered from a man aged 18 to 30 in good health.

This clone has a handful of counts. CDR3 DNA: TGTGCCAGCAGCGTAGTGTGGACAGCAAACACCGGGGAGCTGTTTTTT. It encodes CASSVVWTANTGELFF. The chain is built from TRBV9 and TRBJ2-2, with D possibly being TRBD1 (6 bases). The V end was cut by 0 bases, the J end by 2 bases, with 11 bases between. Germline V gene lookup returns CDR1 SGDLS and CDR2 YYNGEE. The CDR3 spans 16 residues.

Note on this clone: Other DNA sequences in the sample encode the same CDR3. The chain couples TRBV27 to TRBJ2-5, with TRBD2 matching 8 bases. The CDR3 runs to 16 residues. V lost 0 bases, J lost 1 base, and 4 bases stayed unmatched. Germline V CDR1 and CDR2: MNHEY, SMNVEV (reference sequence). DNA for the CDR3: TGTGCCAGCAGTTTATCGCCCGGGACTAGCCAAGAGACCCAGTACTTC. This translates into CASSLSPGTSQETQYF.

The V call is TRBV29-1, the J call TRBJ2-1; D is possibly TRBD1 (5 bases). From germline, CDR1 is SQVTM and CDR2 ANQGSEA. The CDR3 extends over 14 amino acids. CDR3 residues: CTTEWARDYNEQFF. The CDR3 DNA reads TGCACCACCGAGTGGGCCAGGGATTACAATGAGCAGTTCTTC.

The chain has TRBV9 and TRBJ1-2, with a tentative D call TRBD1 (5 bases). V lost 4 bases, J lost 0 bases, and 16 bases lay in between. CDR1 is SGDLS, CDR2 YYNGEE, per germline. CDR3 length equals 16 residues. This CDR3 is CASSISGGNPNYGYTF. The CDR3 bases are TGTGCCAGCAGCATCTCGGGGGGGAATCCTAACTATGGCTACACCTTC. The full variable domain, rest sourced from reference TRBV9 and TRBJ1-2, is DSGVTQTPKHLITATGQRVTLRCSPRSGDLSVYWYQQSLDQGLQFLIQYYNGEERAKGNILERFSAQQFPDLHSELNLSSLELGDSALYFCASSISGGNPNYGYTFGSGTRLTVV.

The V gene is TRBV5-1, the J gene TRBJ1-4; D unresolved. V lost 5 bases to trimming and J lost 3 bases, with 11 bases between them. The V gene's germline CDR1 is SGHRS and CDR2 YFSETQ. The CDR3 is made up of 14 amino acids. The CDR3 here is CASSHRGANEKLFF. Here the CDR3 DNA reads TGCGCCAGCAGTCATCGAGGTGCTAATGAAAAACTGTTTTTT.

The CDR3 DNA is TGTGCCAGCAGTTCAGGGTTCGCAGATACGCAGTATTTT. Translated: CASSSGFADTQYF. The chain links TRBV27 to TRBJ2-3; TRBD1 might be the D (5 bases). Per germline, CDR1 MNHEY and CDR2 SMNVEV (reference sequence). The CDR3 runs to 13 residues. The V end was cut by 4 bases, the J end by 4 bases, with 9 bases between.

The CDR3 sequence is CASSLDRQGGLEQYF. The CDR3 nucleotides are TGCGCCAGCAGCTTGGATAGGCAGGGGGGGCTCGAGCAGTACTTC. The V and J genes are TRBV5-1 and TRBJ2-7; D is perhaps TRBD1 or TRBD2 (7 bases each). With 0 bases removed from V and 6 bases from J, the gap between germline ends came to 16 bases. Germline assignment: CDR1 SGHRS and CDR2 YFSETQ. CDR3 length: 15 amino acids.

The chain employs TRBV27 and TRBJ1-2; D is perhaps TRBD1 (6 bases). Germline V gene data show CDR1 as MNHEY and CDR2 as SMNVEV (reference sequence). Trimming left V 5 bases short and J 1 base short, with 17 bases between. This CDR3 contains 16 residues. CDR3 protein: CASSPSHGQLNYGYTF. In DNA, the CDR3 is TGTGCCAGCAGTCCCTCCCATGGACAGCTTAACTATGGCTACACCTTC.

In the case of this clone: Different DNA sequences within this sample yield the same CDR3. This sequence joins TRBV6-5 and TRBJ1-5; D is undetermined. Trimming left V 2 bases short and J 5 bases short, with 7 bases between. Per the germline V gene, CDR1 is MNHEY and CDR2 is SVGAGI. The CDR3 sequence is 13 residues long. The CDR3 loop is CASSYERDQPQHF. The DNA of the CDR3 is TGTGCCAGCAGTTACGAGAGGGATCAGCCCCAGCATTTT.

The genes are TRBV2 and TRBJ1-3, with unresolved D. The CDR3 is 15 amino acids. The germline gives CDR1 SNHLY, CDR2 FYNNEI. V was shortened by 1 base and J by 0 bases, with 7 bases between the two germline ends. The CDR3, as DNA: TGTGCCAGCAGTGAAGGTCAGAACTCTGGAAACACCATATATTTT. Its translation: CASSEGQNSGNTIYF.

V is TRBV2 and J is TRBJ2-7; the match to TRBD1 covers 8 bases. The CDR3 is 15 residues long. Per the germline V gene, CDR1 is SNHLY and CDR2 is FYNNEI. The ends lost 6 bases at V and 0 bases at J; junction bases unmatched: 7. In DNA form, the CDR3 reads TGTGCCAGCAGAATCGGACAGGGAAGCTCCTACGAGCAGTACTTC. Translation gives CASRIGQGSSYEQYF.

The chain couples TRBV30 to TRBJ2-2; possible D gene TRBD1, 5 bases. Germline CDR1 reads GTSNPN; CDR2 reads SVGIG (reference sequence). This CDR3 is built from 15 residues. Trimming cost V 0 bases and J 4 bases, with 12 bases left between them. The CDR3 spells CAWSVDHRSTGELFF. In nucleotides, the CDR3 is TGTGCCTGGAGTGTAGATCACAGGTCCACCGGGGAGCTGTTTTTT.

The CDR3: CASSLTGAGNQPQHF. The CDR3 DNA reads TGTGCCAGCAGTTTGACTGGGGCCGGCAATCAGCCCCAGCATTTT. The chain carries TRBV6-5 and TRBJ1-5, with a weak D call TRBD1 (5 bases). The CDR3 consists of 15 residues. Germline CDR1 is MNHEY and CDR2 is SVGAGI. Trimming cost V 4 bases and J 2 bases, with 12 bases left between them.

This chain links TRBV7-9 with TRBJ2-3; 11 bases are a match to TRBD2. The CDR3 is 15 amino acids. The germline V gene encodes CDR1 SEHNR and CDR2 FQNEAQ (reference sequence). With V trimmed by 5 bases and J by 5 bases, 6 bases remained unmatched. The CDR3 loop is CASSLVAGGEDTQYF. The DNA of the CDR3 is TGTGCCAGCAGCCTAGTAGCGGGGGGGGAAGATACGCAGTATTTT.

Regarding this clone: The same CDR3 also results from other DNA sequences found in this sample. CDR3 sequence: CASSLGPFYEQYF. The CDR3 DNA reads as TGTGCCAGCAGCCTTGGACCGTTTTACGAGCAGTACTTC. This chain links TRBV13 with TRBJ2-7; unclear D gene. The length of the CDR3 is 13 residues. Between the trimmed V and J ends, which lost 5 bases and 4 bases, there was a span of 12 bases. CDR1 PRHDT and CDR2 FYEKMQ come from the germline V gene (reference sequence).

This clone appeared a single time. CDR3 loop: CAWSVLEGHEQYF. The CDR3 bases are TGTGCCTGGAGTGTACTAGAAGGACACGAGCAGTACTTC. The rearrangement joins TRBV30 to TRBJ2-7, with a tentative D call TRBD2 (5 bases). This CDR3 spans 13 amino acids. Germline CDR1 is GTSNPN and CDR2 is SVGIG (reference sequence). The V and J ends lost 0 bases and 5 bases respectively, with 11 bases between them.

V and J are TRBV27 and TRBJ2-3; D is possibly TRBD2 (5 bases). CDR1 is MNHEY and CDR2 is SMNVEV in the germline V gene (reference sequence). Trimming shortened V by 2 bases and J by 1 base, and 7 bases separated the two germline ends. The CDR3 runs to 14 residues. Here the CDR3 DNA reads TGTGCCAGCAGTTTAGGGGAGCGCACAGATACGCAGTATTTT. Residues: CASSLGERTDTQYF.

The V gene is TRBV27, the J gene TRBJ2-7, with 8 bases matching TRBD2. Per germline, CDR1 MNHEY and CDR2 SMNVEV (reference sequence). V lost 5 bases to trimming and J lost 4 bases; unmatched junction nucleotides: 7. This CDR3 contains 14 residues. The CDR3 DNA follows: TGTGCCAGCAGTCCAAGCGGGAGCTTTTACGAGCAGTACTTC. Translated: CASSPSGSFYEQYF.

CDR3 residues: CASTDQYRAFF. In nucleotides, the CDR3 is TGTGCCAGCACCGACCAATACAGGGCTTTCTTT. The chain links TRBV6-6 to TRBJ1-1; D is possibly TRBD1 (5 bases). The CDR3 is made up of 11 amino acids. The germline V gene has CDR1 MNHNY and CDR2 SVGAGI (reference sequence). The V and J ends lost 7 bases and 11 bases respectively, with 14 bases between them.

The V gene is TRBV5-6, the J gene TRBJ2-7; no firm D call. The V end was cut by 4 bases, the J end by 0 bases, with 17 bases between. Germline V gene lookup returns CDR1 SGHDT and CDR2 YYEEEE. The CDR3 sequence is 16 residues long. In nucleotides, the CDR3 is TGTGCCAGCAGCGCAATTCCTCTCACTTACTCCTACGAGCAGTACTTC. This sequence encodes CASSAIPLTYSYEQYF.

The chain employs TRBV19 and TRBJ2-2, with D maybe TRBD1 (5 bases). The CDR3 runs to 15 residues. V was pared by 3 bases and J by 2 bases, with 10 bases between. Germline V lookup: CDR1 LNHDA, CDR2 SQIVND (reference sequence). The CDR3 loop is CASSIPRANTGELFF. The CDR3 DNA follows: TGTGCCAGTAGTATCCCCAGGGCAAACACCGGGGAGCTGTTTTTT. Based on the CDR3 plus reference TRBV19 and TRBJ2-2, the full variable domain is DGGITQSPKYLFRKEGQNVTLSCEQNLNHDAMYWYRQDPGQGLRLIYYSQIVNDFQKGDIAEGYSVSREKKESFPLTVTSAQKNPTAFYLCASSIPRANTGELFFGEGSRLTVL.

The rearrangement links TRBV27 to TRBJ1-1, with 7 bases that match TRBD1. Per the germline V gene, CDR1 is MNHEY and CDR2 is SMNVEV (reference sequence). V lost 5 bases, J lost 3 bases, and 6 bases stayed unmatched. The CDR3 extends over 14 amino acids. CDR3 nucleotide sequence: TGTGCCAGCAGTCTTAGGGGGCGCCACACTGAAGCTTTCTTT. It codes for CASSLRGRHTEAFF.

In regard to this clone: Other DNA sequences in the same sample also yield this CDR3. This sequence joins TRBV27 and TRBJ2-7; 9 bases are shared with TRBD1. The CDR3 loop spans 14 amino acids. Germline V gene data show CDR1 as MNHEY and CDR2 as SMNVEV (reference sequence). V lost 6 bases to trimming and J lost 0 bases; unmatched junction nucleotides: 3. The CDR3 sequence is CASSVTGGSYEQYF. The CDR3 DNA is TGTGCCAGCAGCGTGACAGGGGGCTCCTACGAGCAGTACTTC.

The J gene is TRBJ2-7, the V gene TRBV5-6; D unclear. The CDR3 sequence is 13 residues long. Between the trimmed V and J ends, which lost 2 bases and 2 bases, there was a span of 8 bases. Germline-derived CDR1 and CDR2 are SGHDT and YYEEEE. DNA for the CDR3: TGTGCCAGCAGCTTAGACATAACCTACGAGCAGTACTTC. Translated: CASSLDITYEQYF.

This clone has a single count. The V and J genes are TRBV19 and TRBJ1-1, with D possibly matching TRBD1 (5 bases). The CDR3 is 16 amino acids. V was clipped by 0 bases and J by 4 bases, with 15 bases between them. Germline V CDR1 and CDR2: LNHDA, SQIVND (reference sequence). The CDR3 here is CASSIDWTQGSTEAFF. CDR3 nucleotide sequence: TGTGCCAGTAGTATAGACTGGACCCAGGGTAGCACTGAAGCTTTCTTT. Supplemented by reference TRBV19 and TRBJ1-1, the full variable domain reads DGGITQSPKYLFRKEGQNVTLSCEQNLNHDAMYWYRQDPGQGLRLIYYSQIVNDFQKGDIAEGYSVSREKKESFPLTVTSAQKNPTAFYLCASSIDWTQGSTEAFFGQGTRLTVV.

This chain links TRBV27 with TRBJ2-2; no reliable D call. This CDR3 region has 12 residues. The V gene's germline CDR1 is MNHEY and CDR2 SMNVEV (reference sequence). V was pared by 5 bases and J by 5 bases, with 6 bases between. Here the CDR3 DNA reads TGTGCCAGCAGTGACCTGACCGGGGAGCTGTTTTTT. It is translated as CASSDLTGELFF.

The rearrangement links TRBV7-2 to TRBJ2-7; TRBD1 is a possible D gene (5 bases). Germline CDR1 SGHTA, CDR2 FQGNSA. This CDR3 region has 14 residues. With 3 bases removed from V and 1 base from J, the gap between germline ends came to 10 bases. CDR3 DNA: TGTGCCAGCAGCTTTGGGGCGGTTTCCTACGAGCAGTACTTC. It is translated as CASSFGAVSYEQYF.